The 14 T cell receptor beta chains presented below share a single source sample, sequenced in a study of T cells in tumors after PD-1 blockade. Method: immunoSEQ multiplex PCR; TCRdb's copy keeps in-frame clones and lacks some. The sample contains some 43,000 clones, 65% to 85% of which appear only once. The material was PBMCs, obtained before anti-PD-1 treatment. These receptors came from a human donor with basal cell carcinoma.

J is TRBJ1-4 and V is TRBV27, with 7 positions matching TRBD1. CDR1 and CDR2 from the germline V gene are MNHEY and SMNVEV (reference sequence). The CDR3 has 15 residues. J gave up 12 bases and V 1 base, and 11 bases lay outside the gene matches. The CDR3 sequence: CASSLWAGTENELFF. The CDR3 nucleotides read TGTGCCAGCAGTTTATGGGCCGGGACAGAAAACGAACTGTTTTTT.

This clone is a singleton in its sample. The rearrangement uses TRBV7-9 and TRBJ2-3; D perhaps matches TRBD2 (6 bases). V was shortened by 3 bases and J by 3 bases, with 7 bases between the two germline ends. Germline V lookup: CDR1 SEHNR, CDR2 FQNEAQ (reference sequence). The CDR3 is 13 residues long. CDR3 DNA sequence: TGTGCCAGCAGCTTCGGGGGAACAGATACGCAGTATTTT. Translating it yields CASSFGGTDTQYF.

This clone was counted between two and nine times. This rearrangement joins TRBV10-3 to TRBJ1-1, with 7 bases aligning to TRBD1. Germline assignment: CDR1 ENHRY and CDR2 SYGVKD. With 7 bases clipped from V and 3 bases from J, the junction kept 8 bases outside the gene matches. The CDR3 has 14 amino acids. In DNA, the CDR3 is TGTGCCATCAAGACAACAGGGGCTGACACTGAAGCTTTCTTT. Protein: CAIKTTGADTEAFF.

This chain links TRBV14 with TRBJ2-7; D might be TRBD1 (5 bases). Germline CDR1 reads SGHDN; CDR2 reads FVKESK. Trimming pared 5 bases from V and 6 bases from J, leaving 17 bases between. The length of the CDR3 is 14 residues. The CDR3 nucleotides read TGTGCCAGCAGCAAAGGGGCAGGGATTGGCGAGCAGTACTTC. It specifies CASSKGAGIGEQYF.

The rearrangement links TRBV29-1 to TRBJ2-5; no reliable D call. In germline, CDR1 is SQVTM, CDR2 ANQGSEA. The CDR3 is 10 residues long. V was clipped by 2 bases and J by 5 bases, with 3 bases between them. CDR3 protein: CSVEIETQYF. Here the CDR3 DNA reads TGCAGCGTTGAAATCGAGACCCAGTACTTC.

The chain uses TRBV14 and TRBJ1-4; D might be TRBD1 (5 bases). The CDR3 is 14 amino acids. The V gene lost 4 bases and the J gene lost 1 base, with 7 bases spanning the gap. The germline CDR1 and CDR2 sequences are SGHDN and FVKESK. The CDR3 DNA reads TGTGCCAGCAGCCGTGGGGGAACTAATGAAAAACTGTTTTTT. Protein sequence: CASSRGGTNEKLFF.

By its share, this clone is medium-sized. For the CDR3, the DNA is TGTGCCAGCAGCCAATCGAGGTTAAGGGGGAACACTGAAGCTTTCTTT. Its translation is CASSQSRLRGNTEAFF. The rearrangement links TRBV16 to TRBJ1-1; D perhaps matches TRBD1 (5 bases). The CDR3 covers 16 residues. Germline CDR1 reads KGHSY; CDR2 reads FQNENV. Trimming took off 0 bases at V and 1 base at J, with 12 bases between the two ends.

The chain employs TRBV5-1 and TRBJ2-1, with D hard to call. V shed 3 bases and J shed 9 bases, with 25 bases lying between them. Germline CDR1 is SGHRS and CDR2 is YFSETQ. The CDR3 totals 17 residues. In DNA, the CDR3 is TGCGCCAGCAGCTGGCCCTGGACCTCCCCCTCACAAGGTGAGCAGTTCTTC. This sequence encodes CASSWPWTSPSQGEQFF.

The rearrangement joins TRBV15 to TRBJ2-1, with TRBD1 matching 7 bases. This CDR3 spans 15 amino acids. Germline V gives CDR1 LNHNV, CDR2 YYDKDF (reference sequence). The junction had 2 bases not matched to a gene; V was cut back by 3 bases and J by 0 bases. The CDR3 protein is CATSRDRTSYNEQFF. CDR3 sequence (DNA): TGTGCCACCAGCAGGGACAGGACCTCCTACAATGAGCAGTTCTTC.

The chain has TRBV5-1 and TRBJ2-3; TRBD2 aligns across 11 bases. With V trimmed by 7 bases and J by 2 bases, 6 bases remained unmatched. The CDR3 is made up of 15 amino acids. Germline lookup yields CDR1 SGHRS and CDR2 YFSETQ. DNA of the CDR3: TGCGCCAGCGGACTAGCGGGCCTCCTCACAGATACGCAGTATTTT. Its translation is CASGLAGLLTDTQYF. Variable domain in full (rest from reference TRBV5-1 and TRBJ2-3): KAGVTQTPRYLIKTRGQQVTLSCSPISGHRSVSWYQQTPGQGLQFLFEYFSETQRNKGNFPGRFSGRQFSNSRSEMNVSTLELGDSALYLCASGLAGLLTDTQYFGPGTRLTVL.

This clone was observed a single time. The chain combines TRBV28 with TRBJ2-2, with 9 positions matching TRBD1. V dropped 6 bases and J dropped 5; count of bases not matched to a gene: 7. The germline gives CDR1 MDHEN, CDR2 SYDVKM. This CDR3 is 15 amino acids long. CDR3 protein: CASRPPGQGTGELFF. DNA for the CDR3: TGTGCCAGCAGACCACCAGGACAGGGGACCGGGGAGCTGTTTTTT.

This clone is medium-sized in the sample. This chain connects TRBV7-9 to TRBJ1-1; D is unclear. Germline assignment: CDR1 SEHNR and CDR2 FQNEAQ (reference sequence). V lost 5 bases, J lost 1 base, and 8 bases lay in between. This CDR3 region has 13 residues. The CDR3 protein is CASSDLWNTEAFF. The CDR3 bases are TGTGCCAGCAGCGACCTGTGGAACACTGAAGCTTTCTTT.

The chain carries TRBV19 and TRBJ1-1; no reliable D call. Germline CDR1 is LNHDA and CDR2 is SQIVND (reference sequence). The CDR3 loop spans 13 amino acids. V was clipped by 4 bases and J by 0 bases, with 6 bases between them. The CDR3 sequence is CASSTRLNTEAFF. The CDR3 nucleotides are TGTGCCAGTAGTACTCGACTGAACACTGAAGCTTTCTTT.

The chain recombines TRBV28 with TRBJ2-7; 11 bases match TRBD2. The CDR3 extends over 15 amino acids. V was pared by 6 bases and J by 6 bases, with 10 bases of the junction left unmatched. CDR1 and CDR2 (germline): MDHEN, SYDVKM. The CDR3 nucleotides are TGTGCCAGCAGAATACCAACTAGCGGGGGCTCCGAGCAGTACTTC. Translating it yields CASRIPTSGGSEQYF.